These 29 T cell receptor beta chains were sequenced from one sample in a study of T cell changes during pregnancy in multiple sclerosis. TCRdb's table, derived via immunoSEQ multiplex PCR, lists solely in-frame clones and lacks some. The sample comprises approximately 80,000 clones, 93% of which are singletons, and about 0.8% rests with the top ten. The starting material was peripheral blood, obtained in the second trimester of pregnancy. All receptors derive from a female donor in good health, enrolled as a control in a pregnancy study.

This clone was found once. This chain links TRBV4-1 with TRBJ1-2, with 8 bases identical to TRBD1. The CDR3 has 15 residues. V lost 1 base, J lost 3 bases, and 4 bases stayed unmatched. Germline CDR1 reads MGHRA; CDR2 reads YSYEKL. The CDR3 is CASSQAQGADYGYTF. The DNA for the CDR3 is TGCGCCAGCAGCCAAGCTCAGGGGGCGGACTATGGCTACACCTTC.

The CDR3 sequence is CASSRGQPQETQYF. The CDR3 region has the DNA TGTGCCAGCAGCCGCGGACAGCCTCAAGAGACCCAGTACTTC. The J gene is TRBJ2-5, the V gene TRBV6-1; tentatively, D is TRBD1 (6 bases). Looked up from germline, CDR1 is MNHNS and CDR2 is SASEGT. V was pared by 6 bases and J by 2 bases, with 13 bases between. The CDR3 is 14 residues long.

The chain recombines TRBV27 with TRBJ1-1; 9 bases fit TRBD1. This CDR3 has 14 amino acids. The germline V gene encodes CDR1 MNHEY and CDR2 SMNVEV (reference sequence). J was trimmed by 6 bases and V by 8 bases; bases with no gene match: 10. Written as DNA, the CDR3 is TGTGCCAGCCGCTCCGGGACAGGGAATTCTGAAGCTTTCTTT. Translation: CASRSGTGNSEAFF.

This sequence joins TRBV5-4 and TRBJ1-1; D unresolved. Germline CDR1 and CDR2: SGHNT and YYREEE (reference sequence). The germline V and J ends were trimmed by 4 bases and 1 base, with 8 bases remaining between them. This CDR3 is built from 13 residues. The CDR3 loop is CASSTTPNTEAFF. The CDR3 bases are TGTGCCAGCAGCACAACACCGAACACTGAAGCTTTCTTT.

This chain joins TRBV29-1 and TRBJ1-1; no reliable D call. Trimming removed 1 base at V and 6 bases at J, with 6 bases between. The CDR3 is 11 amino acids. Looked up from germline, CDR1 is SQVTM and CDR2 is ANQGSEA. CDR3 DNA: TGCAGCGTTGAAGCAGGCTCTGAAGCTTTCTTT. It is translated as CSVEAGSEAFF.

The chain employs TRBV9 and TRBJ2-2; TRBD2 might be the D (6 bases). The CDR3 length is 15 residues. CDR1 SGDLS and CDR2 YYNGEE come from the germline V gene. V lost 6 bases and J lost 1, with 13 bases in between. The DNA for the CDR3 is TGTGCCAGCACCCGGGGGAGGCTGAACACCGGGGAGCTGTTTTTT. This encodes CASTRGRLNTGELFF.

The chain carries TRBV19 and TRBJ2-1, with TRBD1 matching over 9 bases. CDR3 size: 14 residues. Trimming removed 5 bases from V and 5 bases from J; junction bases left unmatched: 4. Germline CDR1 and CDR2: LNHDA and SQIVND (reference sequence). The CDR3 sequence is CASSARTGDNEQFF. The CDR3 bases are TGTGCCAGTAGTGCGCGGACAGGGGACAATGAGCAGTTCTTC.

For the CDR3, the DNA is TGCGCCAGCAGCCAAGGAGCGAGATTAAAGGAAAAACTGTTTTTT. Protein: CASSQGARLKEKLFF. The chain combines TRBV4-1 with TRBJ1-4; D is uncertain. The CDR3 totals 15 residues. Germline CDR1 is MGHRA and CDR2 is YSYEKL. The V end was cut by 1 base, the J end by 8 bases, with 14 bases between.

This chain joins TRBV2 and TRBJ1-6; a possible D gene is TRBD1 (6 bases). The CDR3 is 15 amino acids. Germline lookup yields CDR1 SNHLY and CDR2 FYNNEI. V was pared by 5 bases and J by 7 bases, with 15 bases between. CDR3 DNA: TGTGCCAGCAGTTCAGCGAGACAGGAGAATTCACCCCTCCACTTT. Residues: CASSSARQENSPLHF.

This sequence joins TRBV7-2 and TRBJ1-1, with D possibly TRBD1 on 6 matching bases. The V and J ends lost 3 bases and 1 base respectively, with 15 bases between them. Looked up from germline, CDR1 is SGHTA and CDR2 is FQGNSA. This CDR3 has 16 residues. As DNA, the CDR3 is TGTGCCAGCAGCTTTAAAACAGGGATCGCGAACACTGAAGCTTTCTTT. Its translation is CASSFKTGIANTEAFF.

CDR3 loop: CASSQATPRSVDTQYF. The DNA for the CDR3 is TGCGCCAGCAGCCAAGCTACGCCCCGAAGTGTGGATACGCAGTATTTT. V gene TRBV4-3 combines with J gene TRBJ2-3; D not certain. The length of the CDR3 is 16 residues. Trimming took 1 base from V and 6 from J, leaving 17 bases between them. Germline CDR1 and CDR2: LGHNA and YSLEER.

This clone was seen only a few times. The V and J genes are TRBV6-5 and TRBJ1-1; D remains unclear. The germline CDR1 and CDR2 sequences are MNHEY and SVGAGI. The ends were cut back, 2 bases at V and 8 bases at J, with 12 bases in the middle. The CDR3 covers 13 residues. CDR3 amino acids: CASSYRENREAFF. The CDR3 DNA reads TGTGCCAGCAGTTACCGGGAGAACCGCGAAGCTTTCTTT.

The J gene is TRBJ1-1, the V gene TRBV6-5; D may be TRBD1 (5 bases). The CDR3 sequence is 14 residues long. Trimming left V 7 bases short and J 4 bases short, with 16 bases between. Germline values: CDR1 MNHEY, CDR2 SVGAGI. DNA for the CDR3: TGTGCCAGCACCGCGGGACGGGTGCGCACTGAAGCTTTCTTT. It specifies CASTAGRVRTEAFF.

This clone was picked up one time. The gene calls are TRBV11-1 and TRBJ2-7, with D maybe TRBD2 (5 bases). Germline CDR1 SGHAT, CDR2 FQDESV (reference sequence). The CDR3 has 15 amino acids. Trimming removed 2 bases at V and 2 bases at J, with 13 bases between. In nucleotides, the CDR3 is TGTGCCAGCAGCTTATCGGATAGCGAACCCTACGAGCAGTACTTC. It specifies CASSLSDSEPYEQYF.

V is TRBV10-3 and J is TRBJ1-2; the D gene is possibly TRBD1 (5 bases). V was shortened by 0 bases and J by 2 bases, with 7 bases between the two germline ends. The CDR3 is 14 residues long. The V gene's germline CDR1 is ENHRY and CDR2 SYGVKD. The CDR3 reads CAISESHRNYGYTF. CDR3 DNA: TGTGCCATCAGTGAGTCTCACAGGAACTATGGCTACACCTTC.

This sequence joins TRBV7-2 and TRBJ2-7; unclear D gene. Trimming shortened V by 4 bases and J by 0 bases, and 7 bases separated the two germline ends. This CDR3 has 13 amino acids. Germline V gene lookup returns CDR1 SGHTA and CDR2 FQGNSA. CDR3 region: CASSSAASYEQYF. CDR3 DNA: TGTGCCAGCAGCTCCGCGGCCTCCTACGAGCAGTACTTC.

This chain uses TRBV7-8 with TRBJ2-1; no clear D. The CDR3 sequence is 11 residues long. Trimming stripped 5 bases from V and 6 bases from J, with 5 bases between. Germline V CDR1 and CDR2: SGHVS, FQNEAQ. The CDR3 sequence is CASSPSNEQFF. As DNA, the CDR3 is TGTGCCAGCAGCCCCAGCAATGAGCAGTTCTTC.

The gene calls are TRBV25-1 and TRBJ1-1; D gene unclear. Germline lookup yields CDR1 MGHDK and CDR2 SYGVNS. The CDR3 loop spans 12 amino acids. The V end was cut by 2 bases, the J end by 13 bases, with 14 bases between. The chain's CDR3 is CASSEQLARYFF. As DNA, the CDR3 is TGTGCCAGCAGTGAACAACTAGCGAGGTATTTCTTT.

The chain combines TRBV5-1 with TRBJ1-1, with D perhaps matching TRBD1 (5 bases). This CDR3 is built from 16 residues. Looked up from germline, CDR1 is SGHRS and CDR2 is YFSETQ. V gave up 4 bases and J gave up 0 bases, with 16 bases separating them. CDR3 DNA: TGCGCCAGCAGCCGTCGGGGGGGAGATATGAACACTGAAGCTTTCTTT. Its protein product is CASSRRGGDMNTEAFF.

The count of this clone is one. This chain connects TRBV9 to TRBJ1-2, with 9 bases fitting TRBD1. The CDR3 totals 15 residues. V lost 3 bases and J lost 8; bases outside the gene matches: 11. Germline assignment: CDR1 SGDLS and CDR2 YYNGEE. The CDR3: CASSGTGTGRKGYTF. CDR3 sequence (DNA): TGTGCCAGCAGCGGTACCGGGACAGGGCGGAAAGGCTACACCTTC.

This chain connects TRBV29-1 to TRBJ1-2; possible D gene TRBD1, 5 bases. The CDR3 extends over 14 amino acids. Trimming took off 3 bases at V and 3 bases at J, with 14 bases between the two ends. Germline V gene data show CDR1 as SQVTM and CDR2 as ANQGSEA. The CDR3: CSVEPQGLYYGYTF. The CDR3 DNA sequence: TGCAGCGTTGAGCCGCAGGGCCTGTACTATGGCTACACCTTC.

J is TRBJ1-6 and V is TRBV18; D is uncertain. The CDR3 runs to 16 residues. The germline CDR1 and CDR2 sequences are KGHSH and LQKENI. The V gene lost 4 bases and the J gene lost 0 bases, with 10 bases spanning the gap. The DNA of the CDR3 is TGTGCCAGCTCACGAGAGGAGAGCTCCTATAATTCACCCCTCCACTTT. The encoded protein is CASSREESSYNSPLHF.

The V call is TRBV5-8, the J call TRBJ1-2, with D possibly TRBD1 on 6 matching bases. Germline V CDR1 and CDR2: SGHTS, YDEGEE. The CDR3 runs 14 residues. With 4 bases removed from V and 8 bases from J, the gap between germline ends came to 18 bases. DNA of the CDR3: TGTGCCAGCAGCGGCCTTAAACAGGGTAAAGGCTACACCTTC. The encoded protein is CASSGLKQGKGYTF.

This clone came up a few times. The rearrangement joins TRBV19 to TRBJ1-6; possible D gene TRBD1, 6 bases. Germline loops: CDR1 LNHDA, CDR2 SQIVND (reference sequence). The CDR3 spans 13 residues. V dropped 5 bases and J dropped 7 bases, with 9 bases sitting between them. CDR3: CASSRRGNSPLHF. The CDR3 region has the DNA TGTGCCAGTAGTCGCAGGGGAAATTCACCCCTCCACTTT.

The count of this clone is one. The CDR3 sequence is CASSTDRNYSPLHF. DNA for the CDR3: TGTGCCAGCAGCACGGACAGGAACTATTCACCCCTCCACTTT. The V and J genes are TRBV5-5 and TRBJ1-6, with 7 bases matching TRBD1. This CDR3 is built from 14 residues. Germline V CDR1 and CDR2: SGHKS, YYEKEE (reference sequence). The trim removed 4 bases at V and 8 bases at J, leaving 6 bases unmatched.

The chain couples TRBV19 to TRBJ2-2; D ambiguous. The CDR3 has 14 residues. V gave up 1 base and J gave up 4 bases, with 7 bases separating them. Germline CDR1 is LNHDA and CDR2 is SQIVND (reference sequence). The CDR3 spells CASSIAPSTGELFF. In nucleotides, the CDR3 is TGTGCCAGTAGTATAGCCCCGTCCACCGGGGAGCTGTTTTTT.

The rearrangement joins TRBV19 to TRBJ2-1, with 7 positions matching TRBD1. The CDR3 is 15 residues long. Germline V gene lookup returns CDR1 LNHDA and CDR2 SQIVND (reference sequence). V was pared by 5 bases and J by 4 bases, with 8 bases of the junction left unmatched. CDR3 in amino acids: CASSPEQGLYNEQFF. CDR3 nucleotide sequence: TGTGCCAGTAGTCCAGAACAGGGGCTATACAATGAGCAGTTCTTC.

The gene calls are TRBV7-9 and TRBJ1-3; no clear D gene. This CDR3 comprises 13 residues. The germline CDR1 and CDR2 sequences are SEHNR and FQNEAQ (reference sequence). The V end lost 0 bases, the J end lost 4 bases, and 4 bases lay between the germline ends. CDR3 DNA: TGTGCCAGCAGCTTAGCGTCGGGAAACACCATATATTTT. Translated: CASSLASGNTIYF.

The count of this clone is one. The rearrangement links TRBV9 to TRBJ2-2, with 7 positions matching TRBD2. J was trimmed by 7 bases and V by 4 bases; bases with no gene match: 4. The CDR3 runs to 13 residues. The germline V gene encodes CDR1 SGDLS and CDR2 YYNGEE. CDR3 nucleotide sequence: TGTGCCAGCAGCACCTTAGCGGGCGGGGAGCTGTTTTTT. This encodes CASSTLAGGELFF.